This TCR beta chain was captured by sequencing in a study of cytomegalovirus exposure and HLA in healthy donors. Study-wide findings and caveats: Analyses of presence/absence relied on an assumption of roughly uniform sequencing depth across donors. It has been reported that TCR beta sequences accurately predicted the HLA-A and HLA-B alleles of most subjects.

This clone showed up just a few times. Its matching antigen is unknown. Germline-derived CDR1 and CDR2 are PRHDT and FYEKMQ (reference sequence). The length of the CDR3 is 15 residues. Trimming cost V 6 bases and J 5 bases; bases outside gene matches: 10. The donors were healthy bone marrow donors. PCR primers comprised 60 Vbeta and 13 Jbeta primers. The method was immunoSEQ multiplex PCR; TCRdb's version includes in-frame clones alone and lacks a portion of them. The sample yields 100,000 or so clones, 76% seen once. The chain links TRBV13 to TRBJ1-1; 9 positions agree with TRBD1. Material: PBMCs. The receptor comes from a man in his forties in good health and CMV-seropositive. CDR3 sequence: CASRLSGTGFTEAFF. The CDR3 DNA sequence: TGTGCCAGCAGGCTTTCTGGGACAGGGTTTACTGAAGCTTTCTTT.